A selection of T cell receptor beta chains follows, all from one sample in a study of T cells expressing NK-cell markers. For each CDR3 protein, TCRdb gives one entry from its re-call of the 5' RACE reads, without DNA. The data show fewer than 550,000 distinct CDR3 sequences, and the top ten clones hold around 1.4%. Input material: blood T cells: a sorted CD56 or NKG2C T cell subset, CD4+ or CD8+ T cells, or bulk PBMC T cells (not recorded which). The source of these receptors is a woman aged 50 to 60 in good health. Each CDR3 is given with its conserved first and last residue.

TRBJ2-1 | TRBV20-1 | CSADDGFEQFF
TRBJ2-5 | TRBV3-1 | CASSQDPGAETQYF
TRBJ2-3 | TRBV6-1 | CASRKLAGRADTQYF
TRBJ1-1 | TRBV12-3/TRBV12-4 | CASSRTGQGTEAFF
TRBJ2-3 | TRBV20-1 | CSASYMGGDDTQYF
TRBJ1-5 | TRBV20-1 | CSARRGRVNQPQHF
TRBJ2-1 | TRBV5-1 | CASSLRTSGGYEQFF
TRBJ2-5 | TRBV19 | CASRRTGQGKETQYF
TRBJ1-2 | TRBV20-1 | CSARAKDRPYGYTF
TRBJ2-6 | TRBV2 | CASRRSGQLFGANVLTF
TRBJ1-6 | TRBV15 | CAATSSYNSPLHF
TRBJ2-1 | TRBV11-2 | CASSLVAAHGIEQFF
TRBJ1-2 | TRBV20-1 | CSGSYYRDGAYGYTF
TRBJ2-1 | TRBV4-1 | CASSRLSPGLAGGSSYNEQFF
TRBJ2-3 | TRBV6-2/TRBV6-3 | CASSKPGHLPDTQYF
TRBJ2-5 | TRBV6-1 | CATLDSKGLAGGPMTQETQYF
TRBJ2-1 | TRBV18 | CASSPWDLSSYNEQFF
TRBJ2-1 | TRBV25-1 | CASSAPGQSHEQFF